A selection of T cell receptor beta chains follows, all from one sample in a study of post-analysis software for immune sequencing data. Each CDR3 protein is one row after TCRdb ran MiXCR on the PCR reads. Found here are roughly 800,000 distinct CDR3 sequences, roughly 46% of them singletons; the top ten hold approximately 4.4%. The sample was blood. The receptors were gathered from a girl aged 5 to 17 with multiple sclerosis. CDR3s include the opening cysteine and the closing phenylalanine or tryptophan. D genes are given only for firm matches. Part of the rows lack a size; the others show once, few, many or a class for expanded clones.

CDR3 protein | CDR3 DNA | J gene | V gene | clone size | D gene
CASSYRYYNEQFF | TGTGCCAGCAGTTATCGGTACTACAATGAGCAGTTCTTC | TRBJ2-1 | TRBV6-5 | few | .
CASSSYRGHSGANVLTF | TGTGCCAGCAGCTCCTACAGGGGCCACTCTGGGGCCAACGTCCTGACTTTC | TRBJ2-6 | TRBV7-3 | few | TRBD1
CASSYREDTEAFF | TGCGCCAGCAGCTACAGGGAGGACACTGAAGCTTTCTTT | TRBJ1-1 | TRBV5-1 | few | .
CASSLALQHRETQYF | TGTGCCAGCAGTTTAGCCCTCCAGCACCGAGAGACCCAGTACTTC | TRBJ2-5 | TRBV28 | . | .
CSVEVLAGVGETQYF | TGCAGCGTTGAAGTACTAGCGGGAGTTGGAGAGACCCAGTACTTC | TRBJ2-5 | TRBV29-1 | few | TRBD2
CASMTEWTNNEQFF | TGCGCCAGCATGACAGAGTGGACCAACAATGAGCAGTTCTTC | TRBJ2-1 | TRBV5-1 | few | .
CSAMVKGGTDTQYF | TGCAGTGCTATGGTGAAGGGTGGCACAGATACGCAGTATTTT | TRBJ2-3 | TRBV20-1 | few | .
CASSQVSTSPEQFF | TGTGCCAGCAGCCAAGTTTCCACTAGCCCCGAGCAGTTCTTC | TRBJ2-1 | TRBV3-1 | . | .
CASSFPPRPYEQYF | TGTGCCAGCAGCTTCCCACCGCGTCCCTACGAGCAGTACTTC | TRBJ2-7 | TRBV7-9 | . | .
CASSQDTSGNRNEQFF | TGCGCCAGCAGCCAAGATACTAGCGGGAATCGGAATGAGCAGTTCTTC | TRBJ2-1 | TRBV4-3 | . | TRBD2
CASSSLAGTDTQYF | TGTGCCAGCAGCTCACTAGCGGGCACAGATACGCAGTATTTT | TRBJ2-3 | TRBV28 | few | TRBD2
CASSQTQQGSDEQYF | TGTGCCAGCAGCCAAACCCAACAGGGGTCGGACGAGCAGTACTTC | TRBJ2-7 | TRBV14 | . | TRBD1
CASSPSAARDGYTF | TGTGCCAGCAGTCCCTCCGCCGCGAGGGATGGCTACACCTTC | TRBJ1-2 | TRBV27 | . | .
CASSFPATSNYGYTF | TGTGCCAGCAGCTTTCCGGCCACCTCAAACTATGGCTACACCTTC | TRBJ1-2 | TRBV5-6 | . | .
CASSAAAEGSYEQYF | TGTGCCAGCAGCGCAGCCGCGGAGGGATCCTACGAGCAGTACTTC | TRBJ2-7 | TRBV9 | few | .
CASGRGGVSSPLHF | TGTGCTAGTGGCAGGGGGGGGGTGAGTTCACCCCTCCACTTT | TRBJ1-6 | TRBV12-5 | . | TRBD1
CASRDSPPAQYF | TGTGCCAGTAGAGATAGCCCTCCGGCGCAGTATTTT | TRBJ2-3 | TRBV6-2/TRBV6-3 | few | .
CASDRDGSYEQYF | TGTGCCAGCGACCGGGACGGTTCCTACGAGCAGTACTTC | TRBJ2-7 | TRBV12-3/TRBV12-4 | . | .
CSARGLAGGPNLGEQFF | TGCAGTGCTAGAGGACTAGCGGGAGGGCCGAATTTGGGTGAGCAGTTCTTC | TRBJ2-1 | TRBV20-1 | . | TRBD2
CASTIGTSGSINLGRKFF | TGTGCCAGCACCATAGGGACTAGCGGGAGCATTAACCTGGGGCGGAAGTTCTTC | TRBJ2-1 | TRBV6-2/TRBV6-3 | . | TRBD2
CSAIRETQYF | TGCAGTGCTATTAGAGAGACCCAGTACTTC | TRBJ2-5 | TRBV20-1 | . | .
CASSQTGTAYEQYF | TGTGCCAGCAGCCAGACCGGGACAGCTTACGAGCAGTACTTC | TRBJ2-7 | TRBV11-2 | . | TRBD1
CASTLRQNYGYTF | TGTGCCAGCACCTTGCGGCAGAACTATGGCTACACCTTC | TRBJ1-2 | TRBV5-8 | . | .
CSARGLAGTGVEQFF | TGCAGTGCTAGAGGACTAGCGGGGACCGGCGTTGAGCAGTTCTTC | TRBJ2-1 | TRBV20-1 | . | TRBD2
CASSPREVVERYGYTF | TGTGCCAGCAGTCCCCGAGAGGTCGTGGAACGTTATGGCTACACCTTC | TRBJ1-2 | TRBV12-3/TRBV12-4 | few | .
CASSYQPGQGRTDTQYF | TGTGCCAGCAGTTACCAACCGGGACAGGGTCGCACAGATACGCAGTATTTT | TRBJ2-3 | TRBV6-2/TRBV6-3 | . | TRBD1
CASSTRLGGANVLTF | TGTGCCAGCAGTACACGGCTAGGTGGGGCCAACGTCCTGACTTTC | TRBJ2-6 | TRBV28 | . | .
CAGSGSGLGNEQFF | TGTGCCGGTAGCGGGAGTGGTTTGGGGAATGAGCAGTTCTTC | TRBJ2-1 | TRBV7-9 | few | TRBD2
CASRRGTSATYEQYF | TGTGCCAGCAGACGCGGAACTAGCGCTACCTACGAGCAGTACTTC | TRBJ2-7 | TRBV7-8 | once | TRBD2
CASSFGLAGRVDTQYF | TGTGCCAGCAGCTTCGGACTAGCGGGGAGGGTCGATACGCAGTATTTT | TRBJ2-3 | TRBV11-2 | . | TRBD2
CASSLEVGYEQYF | TGTGCCAGCAGCTTGGAGGTGGGCTACGAGCAGTACTTC | TRBJ2-7 | TRBV5-6 | . | .
CASSLGTGRDEQYF | TGTGCCAGCAGCCTGGGGACAGGGAGGGACGAGCAGTACTTC | TRBJ2-7 | TRBV7-9 | . | TRBD1
CSARRTGGETQYF | TGCAGTGCTAGAAGGACAGGGGGAGAGACCCAGTACTTC | TRBJ2-5 | TRBV20-1 | few | TRBD1
CGASRGTNQPQHF | TGCGGTGCAAGCAGGGGGACCAATCAGCCCCAGCATTTT | TRBJ1-5 | TRBV20-1 | . | TRBD1
CASSEARGRGEQYF | TGTGCCAGCAGTGAAGCTAGAGGGAGAGGCGAGCAGTACTTC | TRBJ2-7 | TRBV6-1 | . | .
CASKKRSGANVLTF | TGTGCCAGCAAGAAAAGGTCCGGGGCCAACGTCCTGACTTTC | TRBJ2-6 | TRBV6-5 | many | .
CASSSSDRREQYF | TGTGCCAGCAGTTCCTCTGACCGCCGAGAGCAGTACTTC | TRBJ2-7 | TRBV12-3/TRBV12-4 | . | .
CAISEGGSSYNEQFF | TGTGCCATCAGTGAAGGGGGCAGCTCCTACAATGAGCAGTTCTTC | TRBJ2-1 | TRBV10-3 | few | TRBD1
CASSLGINEQYF | TGTGCCAGCAGCCTAGGCATAAACGAGCAGTACTTC | TRBJ2-7 | TRBV7-9 | . | .
CASRTRGLGDTGELFF | TGTGCCAGCAGAACACGTGGGTTAGGGGACACCGGGGAGCTGTTTTTT | TRBJ2-2 | TRBV12-3/TRBV12-4 | . | .
CSVEYGDQYF | TGCAGCGTTGAATACGGAGACCAGTACTTC | TRBJ2-5 | TRBV29-1 | . | .
CSAVQGPSYNEQYF | TGCAGCGCCGTACAGGGGCCCTCCTACAATGAGCAGTACTTC | TRBJ2-7 | TRBV29-1 | once | TRBD1
CASSLRAQSNSPLHF | TGTGCCAGCAGCCTCCGGGCACAGAGTAATTCACCCCTCCACTTT | TRBJ1-6 | TRBV7-3 | . | .
CASSPRTSGPNEQFF | TGCGCCAGCAGCCCCAGGACTAGCGGCCCCAATGAGCAGTTCTTC | TRBJ2-1 | TRBV4-3 | . | TRBD2
CASRGGGSGEQYF | TGTGCCAGCAGGGGCGGGGGTTCCGGCGAGCAGTACTTC | TRBJ2-7 | TRBV2 | . | TRBD2
CACSPGAFF | TGTGCCTGCAGTCCAGGAGCTTTCTTT | TRBJ1-1 | TRBV28 | once | .
CASSQDLTSGIEYEQYF | TGCGCCAGCAGCCAAGATCTCACTAGCGGGATAGAATACGAGCAGTACTTC | TRBJ2-7 | TRBV4-3 | once | TRBD2
CASSPPNPAGEQFF | TGTGCCAGCAGCCCCCCGAACCCCGCAGGTGAGCAGTTCTTC | TRBJ2-1 | TRBV9 | . | .
CASSSPPGQGTYTQYF | TGTGCCAGCAGCTCCCCGCCGGGACAGGGGACGTATACGCAGTATTTT | TRBJ2-3 | TRBV7-2 | few | TRBD1
CSVEDWGGYTF | TGCAGCGTTGAAGATTGGGGGGGCTACACCTTC | TRBJ1-2 | TRBV29-1 | few | .
CASSEYARGQGAKETQYF | TGTGCCAGCAGTGAATATGCCCGGGGACAGGGGGCGAAAGAGACCCAGTACTTC | TRBJ2-5 | TRBV25-1 | . | TRBD1
CSVEGREETQYF | TGCAGCGTTGAGGGGAGGGAAGAGACCCAGTACTTC | TRBJ2-5 | TRBV29-1 | many | TRBD2
CASSSLSGSYNEQFF | TGTGCCAGCAGTTCCCTTAGCGGGAGCTACAATGAGCAGTTCTTC | TRBJ2-1 | TRBV12-3/TRBV12-4 | . | TRBD2
CASSLDSLGPQHF | TGTGCCAGCAGCTTAGACAGCCTAGGGCCCCAGCATTTT | TRBJ1-5 | TRBV7-2 | . | .
CASSGGQGAHYGYTF | TGTGCCAGCAGTGGAGGACAGGGGGCCCACTATGGCTACACCTTC | TRBJ1-2 | TRBV2 | few | TRBD1
CATSRDFDSLPYGYTF | TGTGCCACCAGCAGAGATTTCGACAGCCTTCCCTATGGCTACACCTTC | TRBJ1-2 | TRBV15 | . | .
CASSFDRGRDEQYF | TGTGCCAGCAGCTTTGACAGGGGGCGAGACGAGCAGTACTTC | TRBJ2-7 | TRBV7-2 | . | TRBD1
CASSVGHADNSPLHF | TGTGCCAGCAGCGTAGGGCACGCTGATAATTCACCCCTCCACTTT | TRBJ1-6 | TRBV9 | . | .
CASSHGGGGKYQETQYF | TGTGCCAGCAGCCATGGGGGAGGGGGCAAGTACCAAGAGACCCAGTACTTC | TRBJ2-5 | TRBV25-1 | few | .